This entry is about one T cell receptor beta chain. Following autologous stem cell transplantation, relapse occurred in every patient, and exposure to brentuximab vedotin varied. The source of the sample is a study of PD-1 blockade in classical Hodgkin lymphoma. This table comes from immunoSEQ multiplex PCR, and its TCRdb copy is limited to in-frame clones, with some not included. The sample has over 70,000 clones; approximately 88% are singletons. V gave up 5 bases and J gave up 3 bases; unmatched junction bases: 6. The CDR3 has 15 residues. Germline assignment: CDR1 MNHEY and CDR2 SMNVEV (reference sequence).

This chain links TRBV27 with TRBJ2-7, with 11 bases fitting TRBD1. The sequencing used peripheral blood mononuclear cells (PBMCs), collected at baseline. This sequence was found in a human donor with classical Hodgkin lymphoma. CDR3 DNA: TGTGCCAGCAGTCCTCGGACAGGGGGCCGCTACGAGCAGTACTTC. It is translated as CASSPRTGGRYEQYF.